These T cell receptor beta chains were read from a single sample in a study of T-cell reconstitution after alpha-beta-depleted transplantation in children. TCRdb ran MiXCR on the PCR reads and lists one entry per CDR3 protein. The table lists around 500,000 distinct CDR3 sequences, approximately 22% of them singletons. This specimen consisted of PBMCs, mostly from graft donor cells, obtained 360 days after TCRalphabeta/CD19-depleted stem cell transplant. The receptor set was obtained from a boy in the first two years of life who had a stem cell transplant for acute myeloid leukemia, so the T cells may come from the graft donor. Each CDR3 is given with its conserved first and last residue. A D gene is named only where the DNA matches it firmly. Clone size, where shown, is once, few, many, or a class for clones that have expanded.

size	V	J	D	CDR3	DNA
-	TRBV12-3/TRBV12-4	TRBJ2-1	-	CALTRDNEQFF	TGTGCCCTCACGAGGGATAATGAGCAGTTCTTC
-	TRBV24-1	TRBJ2-3	TRBD1	CATSDYGQGGFTDTQYF	TGTGCCACCAGTGATTACGGACAGGGGGGCTTCACAGATACGCAGTATTTT
few	TRBV2	TRBJ1-3	-	CAWRGKGDGNTIYF	TGTGCCTGGAGGGGTAAAGGGGACGGAAACACCATATATTTT
few	TRBV5-6	TRBJ2-1	TRBD1	CASTLGTGDYNEQFF	TGTGCCAGCACCCTGGGGACAGGGGACTACAATGAGCAGTTCTTC
-	TRBV6-1	TRBJ2-3	TRBD2	CASRIAAGGSDTQYF	TGTGCCAGCAGAATAGCAGCGGGGGGATCAGATACGCAGTATTTT
few	TRBV20-1	TRBJ2-3	TRBD2	CSVGGASVADTQYF	TGCAGTGTCGGGGGGGCTTCGGTTGCAGATACGCAGTATTTT
-	TRBV7-2	TRBJ2-1	TRBD2	CASSWVAGPAGGNEQFF	TGTGCCAGCAGCTGGGTAGCGGGGCCAGCAGGTGGCAATGAGCAGTTCTTC
few	TRBV29-1	TRBJ2-1	-	CSTEVGFPDGQFF	TGCAGCACCGAGGTGGGGTTCCCCGATGGGCAGTTCTTC
many	TRBV5-1	TRBJ2-2	-	CASSFGGDGELFF	TGCGCCAGCAGCTTTGGGGGAGACGGGGAGCTGTTTTTT
many	TRBV24-1	TRBJ2-1	-	CATSDPGGASIYNEQFF	TGTGCCACCAGTGATCCCGGCGGGGCTTCTATCTACAATGAGCAGTTCTTC
few	TRBV4-3	TRBJ2-1	-	CASSQDGGGMSSYNEQFF	TGCGCCAGCAGCCAAGATGGTGGGGGGATGAGCTCCTACAATGAGCAGTTCTTC
-	TRBV4-2	TRBJ2-2	-	CASSQDSLNTGELFF	TGTGCCAGCAGCCAAGACTCCCTGAACACCGGGGAGCTGTTTTTT
many	TRBV29-1	TRBJ2-1	-	CSVEVPRGSYNEQFF	TGCAGCGTTGAAGTCCCCCGGGGGTCCTACAATGAGCAGTTCTTC
-	TRBV11-2	TRBJ2-5	-	CASRTSRVYQETQYF	TGTGCCAGCAGAACCAGCAGGGTGTACCAAGAGACCCAGTACTTC
many	TRBV5-1	TRBJ1-1	-	CASSLARDTEAFF	TGCGCCAGCAGCTTGGCACGGGACACTGAAGCTTTCTTT
-	TRBV4-3	TRBJ1-2	-	CASSQVVNYGYTF	TGCGCCAGCAGCCAAGTGGTTAACTATGGCTACACCTTC
-	TRBV20-1	TRBJ1-3	-	CSAKTGYGNTIYF	TGCAGTGCTAAAACAGGTTATGGAAACACCATATATTTT
-	TRBV11-1	TRBJ1-2	TRBD1	CASSIAGQGANGYTF	TGTGCCAGCAGCATCGCGGGACAGGGGGCGAATGGCTACACCTTC
many	TRBV6-5	TRBJ1-3	-	CASSYSNPSGNTIYF	TGTGCCAGCAGTTACTCGAACCCCTCTGGAAACACCATATATTTT
few	TRBV6-1	TRBJ2-5	-	CASSGTNTGLETQYF	TGTGCCAGCAGTGGAACCAACACAGGTCTGGAGACCCAGTACTTC
-	TRBV5-7	TRBJ2-1	TRBD1	CASSRNRGDEQFF	TGTGCCAGCAGCCGGAACAGGGGCGATGAGCAGTTCTTC
-	TRBV5-5	TRBJ1-1	TRBD1	CASSPRTGGARGTEAFF	TGTGCCAGCAGCCCAAGGACAGGGGGCGCAAGGGGGACTGAAGCTTTCTTT
-	TRBV5-6	TRBJ2-1	TRBD2	CASRPLAGGLLNEQFF	TGTGCCAGCAGGCCCCTAGCGGGGGGGCTCTTAAATGAGCAGTTCTTC
-	TRBV20-1	TRBJ2-3	-	CSASTRGARTDTQYF	TGCAGTGCTTCAACTAGGGGGGCCAGGACAGATACGCAGTATTTT
many	TRBV12-3/TRBV12-4	TRBJ2-3	TRBD2	CASSLTGLVADTQYF	TGTGCCAGCAGTCTAACGGGACTAGTAGCAGATACGCAGTATTTT
few	TRBV25-1	TRBJ1-3	-	CASSDPGDTIYF	TGTGCCAGCAGTGACCCGGGGGACACCATATATTTT
-	TRBV12-3/TRBV12-4	TRBJ2-3	-	CASSPYPLSRGADTQYF	TGTGCCAGCAGTCCCTACCCTCTTTCGAGGGGTGCGGATACGCAGTATTTT
few	TRBV20-1	TRBJ1-3	TRBD1	CSAADRGSGNTIYF	TGCAGTGCTGCAGACAGGGGTTCTGGAAACACCATATATTTT
-	TRBV20-1	TRBJ2-5	-	CSARYGPQETQYF	TGCAGTGCTAGATACGGGCCTCAAGAGACCCAGTACTTC
few	TRBV20-1	TRBJ2-3	-	CSARDLGAVISSTDTQYF	TGCAGTGCTAGAGATTTGGGGGCCGTCATTTCTAGCACAGATACGCAGTATTTT
-	TRBV12-5	TRBJ2-3	-	CATHWTASSTDTQYF	TGTGCTACCCATTGGACAGCTTCTAGCACAGATACGCAGTATTTT
few	TRBV20-1	TRBJ2-2	TRBD2	CSAREPEGLAGGGELFF	TGCAGTGCTAGAGAGCCGGAAGGGCTAGCGGGGGGCGGGGAGCTGTTTTTT
many	TRBV29-1	TRBJ2-5	-	CSVDLGMGRETQYF	TGCAGCGTTGACCTCGGGATGGGGAGAGAGACCCAGTACTTC
many	TRBV15	TRBJ2-2	TRBD1	CATSRVIGQGVWTGELFF	TGTGCCACCAGCAGAGTGATCGGTCAGGGGGTATGGACCGGGGAGCTGTTTTTT
-	TRBV5-1	TRBJ2-3	-	CASSEDSRTLDTQYF	TGCGCCAGCAGCGAGGACAGCCGAACCCTAGATACGCAGTATTTT
-	TRBV7-3	TRBJ2-1	-	CASQVQGENEQFF	TGTGCCTCCCAAGTCCAGGGTGAAAATGAGCAGTTCTTC
-	TRBV5-1	TRBJ2-1	-	CASSLPFDYEQFF	TGCGCCAGCAGCTTGCCTTTCGATTATGAGCAGTTCTTC
many	TRBV29-1	TRBJ2-1	-	CSVEVFRDKARWYNEQFF	TGCAGCGTTGAAGTCTTTCGGGACAAGGCCAGATGGTACAATGAGCAGTTCTTC
many	TRBV29-1	TRBJ2-1	TRBD2	CSVGGKLAGIRTDYNEQFF	TGCAGCGTGGGGGGTAAACTAGCGGGGATACGTACCGATTACAATGAGCAGTTCTTC
-	TRBV4-3	TRBJ2-2	-	CASRAGFHTGELFF	TGCGCCAGCAGAGCCGGGTTTCACACCGGGGAGCTGTTTTTT
few	TRBV20-1	TRBJ2-1	-	CSARELGSYNEQFF	TGCAGTGCTAGAGAACTAGGATCCTACAATGAGCAGTTCTTC